The 30 T cell receptor beta chains listed next were all sequenced from one sample in a study of response to subunit inactivated influenza vaccine (dated by TCRdb to 2017 to 2018). Libraries were constructed by RT-PCR. The reads were generated on an Illumina HiSeq 2500. TCRdb ran its own pipeline on the public reads, namely fastp trimming at Q25 and MiXCR clone calling, and kept in-frame beta chains. CDR3 protein sequences are deduplicated, and each keeps its most common genes and DNA. This sample holds 600,000 to 850,000 distinct CDR3 sequences; roughly 15% were observed only once. The ten largest clones represent approximately 7.6% of the sample. Sequenced material: PBMCs from blood, taken 14 to 15 days before vaccination. These receptors came from a man aged 50 or older who received an inactivated influenza vaccine. Donor details come from another sample of the same person, matched by shared clones.

This clonotype was recorded many times. The gene calls are TRBV12-3 or TRBV12-4 and TRBJ2-7; 7 nucleotides line up with TRBD1. Trimming removed 4 bases from V and 6 bases from J; junction bases left unmatched: 6. This CDR3 is 13 amino acids long. CDR3 residues: CASSSDRESEQYF. The CDR3 nucleotides read TGTGCCAGCAGTTCCGACAGGGAGAGCGAGCAGTACTTC.

This clonotype occurred a few times. The V call is TRBV6-1, the J call TRBJ1-1; D not certain. The V end was cut by 1 base, the J end by 6 bases, with 9 bases between. Germline V gives CDR1 MNHNS, CDR2 SASEGT. The CDR3 extends over 13 amino acids. CDR3 sequence: CASSEEGWAEAFF. CDR3 DNA sequence: TGTGCCAGCAGTGAAGAGGGTTGGGCTGAAGCTTTCTTT.

This clonotype was observed a few times. This chain links TRBV11-1 with TRBJ2-5, with TRBD1 as a possible D gene (6 bases). The CDR3 length is 14 residues. Trimming shortened V by 5 bases and J by 7 bases, and 17 bases separated the two germline ends. CDR1 and CDR2 (germline): SGHAT, FQDESV (reference sequence). CDR3 nucleotide sequence: TGTGCCAGCAGCCAGGACACGCCACAGGGGACCCAGTACTTC. This translates into CASSQDTPQGTQYF.

V and J are TRBV20-1 and TRBJ1-4, with no clear D. Germline V lookup: CDR1 DFQATT, CDR2 SNEGSKA (reference sequence). The V end lost 6 bases, the J end lost 1 base, and 9 bases lay between the germline ends. The CDR3 consists of 13 residues. Written as DNA, the CDR3 is TGCAGTGCCTATTTTCTAACTAATGAAAAACTGTTTTTT. This gives the protein CSAYFLTNEKLFF.

This clonotype occurred many times. The chain recombines TRBV25-1 with TRBJ1-5, with D hard to call. Trimming took off 4 bases at V and 3 bases at J, with 13 bases between the two ends. Germline V gives CDR1 MGHDK, CDR2 SYGVNS. The CDR3 runs 15 residues. This chain's CDR3 is CASSASGSSNQPQHF. For the CDR3, the DNA is TGTGCCAGCAGTGCATCCGGGAGCTCCAATCAGCCCCAGCATTTT.

This clonotype was seen a handful of times. The chain is built from TRBV6-1 and TRBJ1-1, with a tentative D call TRBD1 (5 bases). CDR1 and CDR2 (germline): MNHNS, SASEGT. The CDR3 has 15 residues. Trimming removed 11 bases at V and 1 base at J, with 20 bases between. In DNA form, the CDR3 reads TGTGCCTGTTCAATACACAGGTCCCCGAACACTGAAGCTTTCTTT. Translation: CACSIHRSPNTEAFF.

Only a few counts were recorded for this clonotype. The chain employs TRBV12-3 or TRBV12-4 and TRBJ2-1, with D possibly TRBD1 on 5 matching bases. The ends were cut back, 3 bases at V and 5 bases at J, with 11 bases in the middle. The CDR3 is 14 residues long. CDR3 sequence reads: CASSLTTANNEQFF. The DNA of the CDR3 is TGTGCCAGCAGTTTGACGACAGCAAACAATGAGCAGTTCTTC.

The rearrangement links TRBV29-1 to TRBJ2-5, with D possibly TRBD2 on 7 matching bases. Germline-derived CDR1 and CDR2 are SQVTM and ANQGSEA. The CDR3 is 13 amino acids. The V end lost 7 bases, the J end lost 4 bases, and 16 bases lay between the germline ends. The CDR3 spells CSAPSRGGETQYF. The CDR3 bases are TGCAGCGCCCCCTCGAGGGGGGGAGAGACCCAGTACTTC.

The CDR3 here is CASSTDAGAGEKLFF. CDR3 bases: TGTGCCAGCAGCACAGACGCAGGGGCGGGGGAAAAACTGTTTTTT. The V gene is TRBV5-4, the J gene TRBJ1-4; D perhaps matches TRBD1 (6 bases). Germline assignment: CDR1 SGHNT and CDR2 YYREEE (reference sequence). The CDR3 contains 15 residues. Trimming took 4 bases from V and 8 from J, leaving 18 bases between them.

The V call is TRBV27, the J call TRBJ2-2; D not resolved. Looked up from germline, CDR1 is MNHEY and CDR2 is SMNVEV (reference sequence). V was shortened by 3 bases and J by 0 bases, with 5 bases between the two germline ends. The CDR3 sequence is 14 residues long. The chain's CDR3 is CASSFSTNTGELFF. The CDR3 coding sequence is TGTGCCAGCAGTTTCTCCACGAACACCGGGGAGCTGTTTTTT.

The rearrangement joins TRBV20-1 to TRBJ2-5, with 9 bases that match TRBD1. CDR3 length: 14 residues. V lost 3 bases to trimming and J lost 1 base; unmatched junction nucleotides: 3. Germline loops: CDR1 DFQATT, CDR2 SNEGSKA (reference sequence). The CDR3 sequence: CSARLGQGQETQYF. The CDR3 coding sequence is TGCAGTGCTAGGCTGGGACAGGGCCAAGAGACCCAGTACTTC.

This clonotype occurred a few times. V and J are TRBV20-1 and TRBJ1-5; D is uncertain. The CDR3 contains 12 residues. V was clipped by 6 bases and J by 8 bases, with 14 bases between them. Per the germline V gene, CDR1 is DFQATT and CDR2 is SNEGSKA (reference sequence). The CDR3, as DNA: TGCAGTGCCCTACGAGGGTTGGAGCCCCAGCATTTT. It specifies CSALRGLEPQHF.

The chain joins TRBV7-2 to TRBJ2-7, with D unresolved. The CDR3 has 13 residues. Germline CDR1 is SGHTA and CDR2 is FQGNSA. V lost 4 bases and J lost 3, with 10 bases in between. The CDR3 region has the DNA TGTGCCAGCAGCTCCTCCAAGGGCTACGAGCAGTACTTC. It specifies CASSSSKGYEQYF.

This chain connects TRBV24-1 to TRBJ2-5; a possible D gene is TRBD2 (6 bases). Germline V CDR1 and CDR2: KGHDR, SFDVKD. V dropped 9 bases and J dropped 0 bases, with 7 bases sitting between them. The CDR3 loop spans 12 amino acids. CDR3 coding DNA: TGTGCCACCCGGGGGAACCAAGAGACCCAGTACTTC. Protein: CATRGNQETQYF.

This clonotype was recorded at least ten times. The chain carries TRBV29-1 and TRBJ1-1, with D perhaps TRBD1 (5 bases). The V gene's germline CDR1 is SQVTM and CDR2 ANQGSEA. V was cut by 4 bases and J by 10 bases, with 16 bases left in between. The CDR3 is 12 residues long. The CDR3 DNA sequence: TGCAGCGTTGTAGGGGCGACCCATGGAGCTTTCTTT. This translates into CSVVGATHGAFF.

V is TRBV12-3 or TRBV12-4 and J is TRBJ2-7; D might be TRBD1 or TRBD2, each matching 5 bases. The CDR3 loop spans 15 amino acids. The V gene lost 2 bases and the J gene lost 2 bases, with 13 bases spanning the gap. For the CDR3, the DNA is TGTGCCAGCAGTTTAACCGGGACGGCTACCTACGAGCAGTACTTC. Amino acids: CASSLTGTATYEQYF.

The chain combines TRBV15 with TRBJ2-5; either TRBD1 or TRBD2 may supply D (5 bases each). The germline V gene encodes CDR1 LNHNV and CDR2 YYDKDF (reference sequence). This CDR3 region has 15 residues. V lost 4 bases to trimming and J lost 5 bases, with 17 bases between them. CDR3 DNA sequence: TGTGCCACCAGCAAACGGGGAGAGGGGCTGGAGACCCAGTACTTC. Its translation: CATSKRGEGLETQYF.

The sample holds a few counts of this clonotype. J is TRBJ2-5 and V is TRBV5-1; D unclear. V gave up 0 bases and J gave up 5 bases, with 11 bases separating them. Germline V gene sequence: CDR1 SGHRS, CDR2 YFSETQ. The CDR3 has 14 amino acids. The CDR3: CASSLGPRSETQYF. CDR3 DNA sequence: TGCGCCAGCAGCTTGGGACCCCGCTCCGAGACCCAGTACTTC. The whole variable domain, filled in from reference TRBV5-1 and TRBJ2-5, reads KAGVTQTPRYLIKTRGQQVTLSCSPISGHRSVSWYQQTPGQGLQFLFEYFSETQRNKGNFPGRFSGRQFSNSRSEMNVSTLELGDSALYLCASSLGPRSETQYFGPGTRLLVL.

This clonotype was detected a few times. The chain combines TRBV7-8 with TRBJ1-3; 7 nucleotides line up with TRBD1. V was pared by 0 bases and J by 4 bases, with 3 bases of the junction left unmatched. Germline lookup yields CDR1 SGHVS and CDR2 FQNEAQ. The CDR3 consists of 15 residues. The CDR3 DNA reads TGTGCCAGCAGCTTAGCCCCGGGACAGGGAAACACCATATATTTT. This gives the protein CASSLAPGQGNTIYF.

This clonotype turned up a few times. This chain connects TRBV4-3 to TRBJ2-3; 7 positions agree with TRBD1. Germline loops: CDR1 LGHNA, CDR2 YSLEER. The trim removed 0 bases at V and 2 bases at J, leaving 11 bases unmatched. CDR3 length equals 18 residues. The CDR3 loop reads CASSQETGVLPLTDTQYF. In DNA form, the CDR3 reads TGCGCCAGCAGCCAAGAAACAGGGGTCCTCCCCCTCACAGATACGCAGTATTTT.

This clonotype is a singleton in its sample. This clone may be a read error of a much larger clone one base away. The chain recombines TRBV5-1 with TRBJ1-4; tentatively, D is TRBD1 (6 bases). Trimming took 4 bases from V and 3 from J, leaving 13 bases between them. This CDR3 region has 15 residues. Germline V gene data show CDR1 as SGHRS and CDR2 as YFSETQ. This CDR3 is CASSVTGTSNEKLFF. The CDR3 bases are TGCGCCAGCAGCGTCACAGGGACTTCTAATGAAAAACTGTTTTTT.

Here the CDR3 reads CASSLKQGAQWRANVLTF. For the CDR3, the DNA is TGTGCCAGCAGCTTAAAGCAGGGGGCGCAGTGGCGGGCCAACGTCCTGACTTTC. This sequence joins TRBV11-2 and TRBJ2-6; TRBD1 matches at 8 bases. Germline values: CDR1 SGHAT, CDR2 FQNNGV. With V trimmed by 2 bases and J by 5 bases, 11 bases remained unmatched. There are 18 residues in the CDR3. The full variable domain, in which reference TRBV11-2 and TRBJ2-6 provide the parts outside the CDR3, is EAGVAQSPRYKIIEKRQSVAFWCNPISGHATLYWYQQILGQGPKLLIQFQNNGVVDDSQLPKDRFSAERLKGVDSTLKIQPAKLEDSAVYLCASSLKQGAQWRANVLTFGAGSRLTVL.

This clonotype appeared many times. The chain has TRBV10-3 and TRBJ1-2, with a tentative D call TRBD1 (6 bases). V dropped 0 bases and J dropped 6 bases, with 14 bases sitting between them. This CDR3 spans 15 amino acids. Germline lookup yields CDR1 ENHRY and CDR2 SYGVKD. CDR3 protein: CAISESMTDSDGYTF. The CDR3 DNA reads TGTGCCATCAGTGAGTCGATGACGGACAGTGATGGCTACACCTTC.

V is TRBV5-1 and J is TRBJ1-1; 8 bases are shared with TRBD1. The CDR3 totals 14 residues. V shed 4 bases and J 4 bases; nucleotides not matched to a gene: 6. Germline CDR1 and CDR2: SGHRS and YFSETQ. The CDR3 loop reads CASSIGQGGTEAFF. As DNA, the CDR3 is TGCGCCAGCAGCATTGGACAGGGAGGCACTGAAGCTTTCTTT.

The chain recombines TRBV9 with TRBJ2-1, with D unresolved. CDR1 and CDR2 (germline): SGDLS, YYNGEE. The length of the CDR3 is 14 residues. V lost 0 bases and J 3 bases, leaving 7 bases between the germline ends. The CDR3 region is CASSVAASYNEQFF. The CDR3 nucleotides read TGTGCCAGCAGCGTAGCTGCCAGCTACAATGAGCAGTTCTTC.

The chain combines TRBV10-2 with TRBJ1-2; D uncertain. The V end was cut by 6 bases, the J end by 1 base, with 9 bases between. The germline gives CDR1 WSHSY, CDR2 SAAADI. This CDR3 comprises 13 residues. The CDR3 reads CASRGAVNYGYTF. CDR3 coding DNA: TGCGCCAGCAGGGGAGCGGTTAACTATGGCTACACCTTC.

The chain has TRBV7-9 and TRBJ2-2; D perhaps matches TRBD1 (5 bases). The CDR3 totals 13 residues. The V end lost 5 bases, the J end lost 6 bases, and 10 bases lay between the germline ends. CDR1 is SEHNR, CDR2 FQNEAQ, per germline (reference sequence). The CDR3 bases are TGTGCCAGCAGCGGCAGGGTGGCCGGGGAGCTGTTTTTT. Its translation is CASSGRVAGELFF.

As DNA, the CDR3 is TGTGCCAGCAGTTACGGGACTAGCATTAGCACAGATACGCAGTATTTT. Protein product: CASSYGTSISTDTQYF. The gene calls are TRBV27 and TRBJ2-3; 9 bases agree with TRBD2. The CDR3 has 16 residues. Germline CDR1 MNHEY, CDR2 SMNVEV (reference sequence). J lost 0 bases, V lost 4 bases, and 5 bases had no gene match.

In its sample, this clonotype was seen a few times. The chain joins TRBV5-1 to TRBJ1-1; 8 bases line up with TRBD1. The CDR3 length is 14 residues. The germline gives CDR1 SGHRS, CDR2 YFSETQ. The V gene end was trimmed by 4 bases and the J gene end by 4 bases; junction bases not matched to a gene: 6. In nucleotides, the CDR3 is TGCGCCAGCAGCGCGCAGGGGGCGACCACTGAAGCTTTCTTT. As protein: CASSAQGATTEAFF.

Worth noting for this clonotype: At one end the junction does not follow the germline gene, possibly because of a read error. This chain links TRBV4-2 with TRBJ2-6; no reliable D call. The CDR3 runs to 14 residues. Germline V gene data show CDR1 as LGHNA and CDR2 as YNFKEQ. The DNA for the CDR3 is TGTGCCAGCACCCAAGATATTGGGGCCAACGTCCTGACTTTC. Protein sequence: CASTQDIGANVLTF.